This T cell receptor (beta chain) was observed in a study of graft-versus-host responses after intestinal transplantation. Study as a whole: Recipients had transplants, and these were multivisceral, liver-intestinal, or isolated intestinal.

Points from the study as a whole: Recipient-marrow GvH clones were detected, some having first appeared in ileum or blood. Peak GvH clone levels in circulation were associated with early post-transplant HvG declines.

Clones were read by immunoSEQ multiplex PCR, and TCRdb kept only the in-frame ones, dropping some. The table includes 75,000 to 100,000 clones, 90% detected once. In the case of this clone: Antigen unknown.

Trimming left V 5 bases short and J 1 base short, with 9 bases between. This CDR3 spans 14 amino acids. The germline V gene encodes CDR1 WSHSY and CDR2 SAAADI. The V gene is TRBV10-2, the J gene TRBJ1-5; D unresolved. The receptor's source is a human patient who received an intestinal transplant, so some T cells may come from the graft donor. Specimen: PBMCs, collected 450 to 480 days after intestinal transplant. CDR3 in amino acids: CASSPWGSNQPQHF. The DNA of the CDR3 is TGCGCCAGCAGTCCTTGGGGAAGCAATCAGCCCCAGCATTTT.